One sample yielded the 21 T cell receptor beta chains listed below, sequenced in a study of human T cells and chemical hapten exposure. Time point indicated: patch test 2, 6 weeks after DPC sensitization. Sample treatment: therapeutic diphenylcyclopropenone sensitization with weekly scalp DPC. MiXCR, run by TCRdb on the RACE reads, gives a single entry per CDR3 protein. Of 65,000 to 95,000 distinct CDR3 sequences detected, 5% to 8.5% appear once; the ten largest clones hold 1.3%. This specimen consisted of whole blood, obtained in connection with sensitization to the hapten diphenylcyclopropenone (DPC). The receptors shown here come from a woman in her 30s with alopecia areata. Some clones in this sample may be carry-over from other donors' samples.

The V and J genes are TRBV19 and TRBJ1-2; possible D gene TRBD1, 6 bases. The CDR3 covers 17 residues. Trimming took off 8 bases at V and 4 bases at J, with 26 bases between the two ends. The germline V gene encodes CDR1 LNHDA and CDR2 SQIVND (reference sequence). In nucleotides, the CDR3 is TGTGCCAGTTCTACAGCGACAGGCCCACCCTCCGCCTATGGCTACACCTTC. Its protein is CASSTATGPPSAYGYTF.

The chain recombines TRBV20-1 with TRBJ1-2, with D unresolved. The V gene's germline CDR1 is DFQATT and CDR2 SNEGSKA (reference sequence). The V and J ends lost 0 bases and 8 bases respectively, with 7 bases between them. CDR3 size: 11 residues. This CDR3 is CSARDGVGYTF. DNA of the CDR3: TGCAGTGCTAGAGATGGGGTAGGCTACACCTTC.

This clonotype was counted at least ten times. The V gene is TRBV15, the J gene TRBJ1-4, with D possibly TRBD1 on 6 matching bases. V lost 5 bases and J 7 bases, leaving 14 bases between the germline ends. CDR1 LNHNV and CDR2 YYDKDF come from the germline V gene (reference sequence). The CDR3 consists of 14 residues. CDR3 DNA: TGTGCCACCAGCCCTGGAGGGGGGGGTGAAAAACTGTTTTTT. Protein product: CATSPGGGGEKLFF.

This clonotype was seen ten or more times. The V and J genes are TRBV6-4 and TRBJ2-3, with D perhaps TRBD1 (6 bases). Per germline, CDR1 MRHNA and CDR2 SNTAGT. The V and J ends lost 8 bases and 5 bases respectively, with 14 bases between them. The CDR3 has 13 amino acids. The CDR3 sequence: CASARGPGDTQYF. The CDR3 region has the DNA TGTGCCAGCGCCAGGGGCCCGGGAGATACGCAGTATTTT.

The chain combines TRBV25-1 with TRBJ2-3; TRBD1 matches 9 bases. The germline gives CDR1 MGHDK, CDR2 SYGVNS. V lost 6 bases and J lost 1; bases outside the gene matches: 5. The CDR3 length is 15 residues. CDR3 nucleotides: TGTGCCAGCAGCATAACAGGGGGCGGCACAGATACGCAGTATTTT. Translation: CASSITGGGTDTQYF.

V usage is TRBV7-6 and J usage is TRBJ2-1, with D tentatively TRBD1 (6 bases). Germline V lookup: CDR1 SGHVS, CDR2 FNYEAQ. The germline V and J ends were trimmed by 8 bases and 4 bases, with 15 bases remaining between them. CDR3 size: 14 residues. The chain's CDR3 is CASPQDSIYNEQFF. Here the CDR3 DNA reads TGTGCCAGCCCTCAGGACAGCATTTACAATGAGCAGTTCTTC.

This clonotype appeared many times. V gene TRBV11-2 combines with J gene TRBJ2-3, with 12 nucleotides matching TRBD2. The CDR3 has 17 amino acids. V gave up 2 bases and J gave up 2 bases; unmatched junction bases: 5. Germline-derived CDR1 and CDR2 are SGHAT and FQNNGV. The CDR3, as DNA: TGTGCCAGCAGCTTACCAGGACTAGCGGGGCCCACAGATACGCAGTATTTT. Translation gives CASSLPGLAGPTDTQYF.

In regard to this clonotype: With a much larger clone just one base away, this may be a read error. This chain joins TRBV12-3 or TRBV12-4 and TRBJ2-6, with D perhaps matching TRBD1 or TRBD2 (5 bases each). This CDR3 region has 15 residues. The CDR3 spells CASSFLAPGADVLTF. CDR3 in DNA: TGTGCCAGCAGTTTTCTAGCTCCTGGGGCCGACGTCCTGACTTTC.

The chain has TRBV20-1 and TRBJ2-3; D is unresolved. Per germline, CDR1 DFQATT and CDR2 SNEGSKA (reference sequence). The CDR3 consists of 12 residues. Trimming cost V 5 bases and J 4 bases, with 10 bases left between them. The CDR3 reads CSAGPRADTQYF. The CDR3, as DNA: TGCAGTGCTGGGCCTAGGGCAGATACGCAGTATTTT.

This clonotype was recorded many times. The genes are TRBV5-5 and TRBJ2-5; TRBD2 is a possible D gene (6 bases). Trimming took off 1 base at V and 5 bases at J, with 15 bases between the two ends. Per germline, CDR1 SGHKS and CDR2 YYEKEE (reference sequence). The CDR3 runs 15 residues. The chain's CDR3 is CASSLYGGVEETQYF. Here the CDR3 DNA reads TGTGCCAGCAGCTTGTACGGCGGGGTAGAGGAGACCCAGTACTTC.

The chain has TRBV23-1 and TRBJ2-2; 13 positions match TRBD2. TRBV23-1 falls under the ORF class, with uncertain function. The CDR3 runs 19 residues. The J segment lost 6 bases and the V segment lost 6 bases, leaving 16 bases of the junction unmatched. This chain's CDR3 is CASRTSGGKAEQVPGELFF. The DNA of the CDR3 is TGCGCCAGCAGGACTAGCGGGGGGAAGGCTGAACAGGTGCCCGGGGAGCTGTTTTTT.

This clonotype was found many times. This chain connects TRBV20-1 to TRBJ1-2; the match to TRBD1 covers 7 bases. Germline CDR1 and CDR2: DFQATT and SNEGSKA (reference sequence). J gave up 5 bases and V 0 bases, and 9 bases lay outside the gene matches. This CDR3 spans 15 amino acids. The CDR3 is CSARDMAGTVYGYTF. CDR3 coding DNA: TGCAGTGCTAGAGATATGGCCGGGACAGTATATGGCTACACCTTC.

This clonotype was counted ten times or more. The rearrangement links TRBV20-1 to TRBJ2-1, with 9 nucleotides matching TRBD1. The V gene end was trimmed by 4 bases and the J gene end by 3 bases; junction bases not matched to a gene: 10. CDR1 is DFQATT, CDR2 SNEGSKA, per germline (reference sequence). The CDR3 length is 16 residues. CDR3 in amino acids: CSAITPGTGIYNEQFF. For the CDR3, the DNA is TGCAGTGCTATTACTCCCGGGACAGGGATCTACAATGAGCAGTTCTTC.

This clonotype was counted between two and nine times. The J gene is TRBJ2-5, the V gene TRBV12-3 or TRBV12-4; D tentatively reads TRBD1 or TRBD2 (6 bases each). This CDR3 comprises 14 residues. V was trimmed by 0 bases and J by 6 bases, leaving 11 bases between them. The CDR3 DNA follows: TGTGCCAGCAGTTTAGCGGGGGGCTGGAAGACCCAGTACTTC. Protein: CASSLAGGWKTQYF.

In its sample, this clonotype was seen a few times. The chain uses TRBV13 and TRBJ1-2; possible D gene TRBD1, 6 bases. The CDR3 contains 13 residues. The germline CDR1 and CDR2 sequences are PRHDT and FYEKMQ (reference sequence). Trimming pared 6 bases from V and 10 bases from J, leaving 18 bases between. CDR3: CASSQPGAGSYTF. The CDR3 DNA sequence: TGTGCCAGCAGTCAACCGGGGGCAGGGTCCTACACCTTC.

CDR3 residues: CSASRGTLYSNQPQHF. The CDR3 region has the DNA TGCAGTGCTAGCAGGGGCACCTTATATAGCAATCAGCCCCAGCATTTT. The V call is TRBV20-1, the J call TRBJ1-5; D perhaps matches TRBD1 (6 bases). The CDR3 totals 16 residues. V gave up 3 bases and J gave up 0 bases, with 15 bases separating them. The V gene's germline CDR1 is DFQATT and CDR2 SNEGSKA (reference sequence).

This clonotype was counted at least ten times. The rearrangement links TRBV20-1 to TRBJ1-3, with a possible D match to TRBD1 (5 bases). This CDR3 spans 14 amino acids. Trimming cost V 5 bases and J 2 bases, with 13 bases left between them. Germline V lookup: CDR1 DFQATT, CDR2 SNEGSKA (reference sequence). The CDR3 nucleotides are TGCAGTGCTTCGCAAGGGGTTCCTGGAAACACCATATATTTT. Protein sequence: CSASQGVPGNTIYF.

Comments on this clonotype: A much larger clone lies a single base off, so this may be a read error. This chain connects TRBV27 to TRBJ2-3; TRBD2 matches 8 bases. Germline V gene lookup returns CDR1 MNHEY and CDR2 SMNVEV (reference sequence). The CDR3 covers 13 residues. The CDR3 DNA is TGTGCCAGCAAGTGGACTAGCAAAGATACGCAGTATTTT. This translates into CASKWTSKDTQYF.

This clonotype was observed at least ten times. The gene calls are TRBV18 and TRBJ1-2; maybe TRBD1 (5 bases). Germline V gene sequence: CDR1 KGHSH, CDR2 LQKENI. The CDR3 has 12 amino acids. Trimming shortened V by 9 bases and J by 7 bases, and 15 bases separated the two germline ends. For the CDR3, the DNA is TGTGCCAGTTCCCCAGGGACTAGTGGCTACACCTTC. Amino acids: CASSPGTSGYTF.

This clonotype was recorded many times. The chain has TRBV7-6 and TRBJ2-3; 12 bases match TRBD2. J lost 3 bases, V lost 6 bases, and 4 bases had no gene match. Germline lookup yields CDR1 SGHVS and CDR2 FNYEAQ. The CDR3 covers 15 residues. As DNA, the CDR3 is TGTGCCAGCAGGCCGACTAGCGGGGGAACAGATACGCAGTATTTT. This translates into CASRPTSGGTDTQYF. Variable domain in full (rest from reference TRBV7-6 and TRBJ2-3): GAGVSQSPRYKVTKRGQDVALRCDPISGHVSLYWYRQALGQGPEFLTYFNYEAQQDKSGLPNDRFSAERPEGSISTLTIQRTEQRDSAMYRCASRPTSGGTDTQYFGPGTRLTVL.

This clonotype was detected many times. This chain joins TRBV3-1 and TRBJ2-5, with 8 nucleotides matching TRBD2. J gave up 5 bases and V 0 bases, and 14 bases lay outside the gene matches. CDR1 and CDR2 (germline): LGHDT, YNNKEL (reference sequence). CDR3 size: 18 residues. The CDR3 protein is CASSQEVAAGGNSETQYF. CDR3 DNA: TGTGCCAGCAGCCAAGAGGTAGCGGCGGGGGGCAACAGCGAGACCCAGTACTTC.